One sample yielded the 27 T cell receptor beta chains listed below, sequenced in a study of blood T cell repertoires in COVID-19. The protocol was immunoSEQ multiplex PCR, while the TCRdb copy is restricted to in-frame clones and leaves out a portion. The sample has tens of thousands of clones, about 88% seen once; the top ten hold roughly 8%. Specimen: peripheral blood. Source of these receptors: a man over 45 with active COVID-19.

In DNA form, the CDR3 reads TGTGCCAGCAGCGTAGGGGGTAGCGCGGAGACCCAGTACTTC. This encodes CASSVGGSAETQYF. The chain carries TRBV9 and TRBJ2-5; TRBD2 is a possible D gene (5 bases). V shed 0 bases and J shed 5 bases, with 11 bases lying between them. CDR1 is SGDLS, CDR2 YYNGEE, per germline. The CDR3 length is 14 residues.

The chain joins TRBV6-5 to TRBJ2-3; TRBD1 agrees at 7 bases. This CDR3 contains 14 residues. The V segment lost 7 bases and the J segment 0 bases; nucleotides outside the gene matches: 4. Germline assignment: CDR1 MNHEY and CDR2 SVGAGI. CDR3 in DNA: TGTGCCAGCACGGGACAGTTGAGCACAGATACGCAGTATTTT. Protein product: CASTGQLSTDTQYF.

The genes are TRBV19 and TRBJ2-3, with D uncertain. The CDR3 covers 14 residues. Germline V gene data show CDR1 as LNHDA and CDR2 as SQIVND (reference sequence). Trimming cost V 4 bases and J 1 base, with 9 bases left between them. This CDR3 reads CASSTRVGTDTQYF. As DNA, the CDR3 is TGTGCCAGTAGTACCCGGGTAGGCACAGATACGCAGTATTTT.

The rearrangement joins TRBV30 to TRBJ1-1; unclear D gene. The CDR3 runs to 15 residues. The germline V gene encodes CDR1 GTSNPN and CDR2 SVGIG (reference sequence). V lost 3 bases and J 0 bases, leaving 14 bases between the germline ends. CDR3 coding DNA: TGTGCCTGGAGCCCAAGCCATGTCATGAACACTGAAGCTTTCTTT. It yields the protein CAWSPSHVMNTEAFF.

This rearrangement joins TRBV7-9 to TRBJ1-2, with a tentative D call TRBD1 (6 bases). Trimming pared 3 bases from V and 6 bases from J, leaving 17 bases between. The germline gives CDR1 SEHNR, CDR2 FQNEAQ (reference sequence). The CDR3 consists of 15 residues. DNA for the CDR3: TGTGCCAGCAGCTTTTTTAACCAGGGGCAGGATGGCTACACCTTC. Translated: CASSFFNQGQDGYTF.

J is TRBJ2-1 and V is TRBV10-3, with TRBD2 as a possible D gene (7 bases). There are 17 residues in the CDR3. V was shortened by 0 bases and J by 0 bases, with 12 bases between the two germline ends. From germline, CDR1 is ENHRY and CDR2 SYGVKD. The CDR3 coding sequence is TGTGCCATCAGTGAGTCGGGGAGGGGGAGCTCCTACAATGAGCAGTTCTTC. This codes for CAISESGRGSSYNEQFF.

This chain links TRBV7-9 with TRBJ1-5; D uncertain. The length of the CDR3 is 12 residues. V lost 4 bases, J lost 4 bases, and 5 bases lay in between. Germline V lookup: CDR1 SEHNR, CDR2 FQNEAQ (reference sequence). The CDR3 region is CASSSPNQPQHF. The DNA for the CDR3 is TGTGCCAGCAGCTCCCCGAATCAGCCCCAGCATTTT.

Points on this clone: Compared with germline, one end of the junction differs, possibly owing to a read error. CDR3 region: CASSPPGTSRDTQYF. CDR3 nucleotide sequence: TGTGCCAGCAGCCCACCGGGGACTAGCAGAGATACGCAGTATTTT. This sequence joins TRBV5-4 and TRBJ2-3; 9 bases are a match to TRBD2. Germline values: CDR1 SGHNT, CDR2 YYREEE (reference sequence). The CDR3 spans 15 residues.

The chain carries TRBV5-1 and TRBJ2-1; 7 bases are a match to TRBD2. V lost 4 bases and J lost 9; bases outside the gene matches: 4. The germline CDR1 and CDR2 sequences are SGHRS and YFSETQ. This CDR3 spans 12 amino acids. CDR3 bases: TGCGCCAGCAGCCCGCGGGGGACTGAGCAGTTCTTC. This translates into CASSPRGTEQFF.

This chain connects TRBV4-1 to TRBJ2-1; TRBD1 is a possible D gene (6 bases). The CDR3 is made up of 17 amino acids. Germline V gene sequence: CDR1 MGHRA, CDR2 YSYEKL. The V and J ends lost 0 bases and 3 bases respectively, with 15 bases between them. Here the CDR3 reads CASSQDLAGAFYNEQFF. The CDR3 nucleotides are TGCGCCAGCAGCCAAGATCTCGCAGGGGCCTTCTACAATGAGCAGTTCTTC.

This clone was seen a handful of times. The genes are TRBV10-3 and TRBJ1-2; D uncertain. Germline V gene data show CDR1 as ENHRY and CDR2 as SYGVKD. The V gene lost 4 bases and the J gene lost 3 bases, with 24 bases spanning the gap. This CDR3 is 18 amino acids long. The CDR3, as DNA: TGTGCCATCAGTGCCACGTTCCAACAAAGAGTAGGAGACTATGGCTACACCTTC. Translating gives CAISATFQQRVGDYGYTF.

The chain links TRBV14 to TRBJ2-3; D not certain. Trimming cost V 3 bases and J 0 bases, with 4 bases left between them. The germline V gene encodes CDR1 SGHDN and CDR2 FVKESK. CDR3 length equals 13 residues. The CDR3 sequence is CASSQESTDTQYF. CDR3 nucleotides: TGTGCCAGCAGCCAGGAGAGCACAGATACGCAGTATTTT.

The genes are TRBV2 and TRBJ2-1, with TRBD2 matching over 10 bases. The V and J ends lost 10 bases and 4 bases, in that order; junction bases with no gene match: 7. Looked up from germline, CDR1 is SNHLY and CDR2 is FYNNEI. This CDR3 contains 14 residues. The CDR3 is CANTRAGGYNEQFF. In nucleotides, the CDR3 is TGTGCCAACACTCGAGCGGGGGGGTACAATGAGCAGTTCTTC.

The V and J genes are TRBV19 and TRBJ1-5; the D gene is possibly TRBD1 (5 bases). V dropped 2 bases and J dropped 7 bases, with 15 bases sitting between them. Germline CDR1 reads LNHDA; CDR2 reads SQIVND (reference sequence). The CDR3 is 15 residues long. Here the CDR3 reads CASSIKWGGNQPQHF. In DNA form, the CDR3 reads TGTGCCAGTAGTATAAAATGGGGGGGTAACCAGCCCCAGCATTTT.

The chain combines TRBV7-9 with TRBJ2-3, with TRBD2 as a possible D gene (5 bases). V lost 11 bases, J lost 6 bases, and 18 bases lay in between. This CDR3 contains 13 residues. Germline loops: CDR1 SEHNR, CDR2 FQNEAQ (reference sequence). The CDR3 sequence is CAVGGQTRDTQYF. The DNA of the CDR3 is TGTGCCGTCGGAGGTCAGACGCGTGATACGCAGTATTTT. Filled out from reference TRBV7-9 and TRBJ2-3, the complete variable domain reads DTGVSQNPRHKITKRGQNVTFRCDPISEHNRLYWYRQTLGQGPEFLTYFQNEAQLEKSRLLSDRFSAERPKGSFSTLEIQRTEQGDSAMYLCAVGGQTRDTQYFGPGTRLTVL.

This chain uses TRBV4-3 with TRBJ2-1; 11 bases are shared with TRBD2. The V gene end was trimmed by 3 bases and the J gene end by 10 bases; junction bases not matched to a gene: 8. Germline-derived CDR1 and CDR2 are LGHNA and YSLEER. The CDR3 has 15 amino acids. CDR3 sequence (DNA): TGCGCCAGCAGCCATAACGCCGCTAGCGGGGGGGAGCAGTTCTTC. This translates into CASSHNAASGGEQFF.

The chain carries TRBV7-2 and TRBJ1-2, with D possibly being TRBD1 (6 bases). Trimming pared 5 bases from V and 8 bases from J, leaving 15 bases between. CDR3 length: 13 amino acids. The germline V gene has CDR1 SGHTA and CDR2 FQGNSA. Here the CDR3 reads CASSRDTRRGYTF. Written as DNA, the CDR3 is TGTGCCAGCAGCAGGGACACCCGTCGGGGCTACACCTTC.

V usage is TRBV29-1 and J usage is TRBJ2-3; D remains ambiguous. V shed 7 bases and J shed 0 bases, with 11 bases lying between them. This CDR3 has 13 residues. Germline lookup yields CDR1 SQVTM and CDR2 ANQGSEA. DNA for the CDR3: TGCAGCGCGAGAGGTTCTAGCACAGATACGCAGTATTTT. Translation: CSARGSSTDTQYF.

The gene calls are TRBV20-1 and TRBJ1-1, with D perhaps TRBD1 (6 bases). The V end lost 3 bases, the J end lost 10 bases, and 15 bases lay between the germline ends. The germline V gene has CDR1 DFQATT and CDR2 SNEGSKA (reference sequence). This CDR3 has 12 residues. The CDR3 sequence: CSASRAAGVAFF. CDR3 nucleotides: TGCAGTGCTAGTCGGGCCGCAGGGGTAGCTTTCTTT.

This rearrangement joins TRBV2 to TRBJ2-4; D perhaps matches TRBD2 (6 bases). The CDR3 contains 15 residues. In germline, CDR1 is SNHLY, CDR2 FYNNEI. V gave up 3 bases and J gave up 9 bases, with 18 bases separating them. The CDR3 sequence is CASSDKPRRAIIQYF. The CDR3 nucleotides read TGTGCCAGCAGTGATAAGCCGCGGAGGGCGATCATTCAGTACTTC.

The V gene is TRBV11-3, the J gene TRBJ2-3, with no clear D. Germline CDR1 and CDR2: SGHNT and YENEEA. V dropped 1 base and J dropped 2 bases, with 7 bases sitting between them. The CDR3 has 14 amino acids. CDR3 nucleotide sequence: TGTGCCAGCAGCTTAGCTGCGCACACAGATACGCAGTATTTT. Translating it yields CASSLAAHTDTQYF.

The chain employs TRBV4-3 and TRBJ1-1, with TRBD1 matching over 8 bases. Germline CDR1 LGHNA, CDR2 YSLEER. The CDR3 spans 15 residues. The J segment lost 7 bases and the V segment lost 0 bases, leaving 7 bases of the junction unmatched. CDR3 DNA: TGCGCCAGCAGCCAAGACAGGGGGCTGAATGATGAAGCTTTCTTT. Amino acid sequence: CASSQDRGLNDEAFF.

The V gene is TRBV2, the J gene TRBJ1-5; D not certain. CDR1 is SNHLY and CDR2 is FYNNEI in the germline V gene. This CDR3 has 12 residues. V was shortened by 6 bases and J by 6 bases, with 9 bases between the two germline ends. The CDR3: CASRGGSQPQHF. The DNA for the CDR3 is TGTGCCAGCAGGGGAGGGAGTCAGCCCCAGCATTTT.

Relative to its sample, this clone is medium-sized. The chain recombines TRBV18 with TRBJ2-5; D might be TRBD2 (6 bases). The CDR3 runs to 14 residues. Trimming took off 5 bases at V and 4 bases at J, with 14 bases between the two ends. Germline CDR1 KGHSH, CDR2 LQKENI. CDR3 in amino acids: CASSGTSAGETQYF. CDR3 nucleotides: TGTGCCAGCTCAGGGACTTCGGCGGGAGAGACCCAGTACTTC. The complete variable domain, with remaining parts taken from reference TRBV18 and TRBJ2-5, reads NAGVMQNPRHLVRRRGQEARLRCSPMKGHSHVYWYRQLPEEGLKFMVYLQKENIIDESGMPKERFSAEFPKEGPSILRIQQVVRGDSAAYFCASSGTSAGETQYFGPGTRLLVL.

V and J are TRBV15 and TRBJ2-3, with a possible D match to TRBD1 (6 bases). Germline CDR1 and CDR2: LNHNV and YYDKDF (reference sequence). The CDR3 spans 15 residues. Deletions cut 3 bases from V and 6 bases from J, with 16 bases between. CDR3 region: CATSSPQGPEDTQYF. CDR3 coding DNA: TGTGCCACCAGCAGTCCCCAGGGGCCCGAGGATACGCAGTATTTT. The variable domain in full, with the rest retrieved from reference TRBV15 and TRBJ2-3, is DAMVIQNPRYQVTQFGKPVTLSCSQTLNHNVMYWYQQKSSQAPKLLFHYYDKDFNNEADTPDNFQSRRPNTSFCFLDIRSPGLGDTAMYLCATSSPQGPEDTQYFGPGTRLTVL.

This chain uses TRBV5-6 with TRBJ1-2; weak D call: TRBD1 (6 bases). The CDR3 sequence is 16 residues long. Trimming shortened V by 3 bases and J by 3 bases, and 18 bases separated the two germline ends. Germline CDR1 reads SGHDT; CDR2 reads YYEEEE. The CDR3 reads CASSSPGIRGDYGYTF. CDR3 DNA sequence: TGTGCCAGCAGCTCCCCGGGGATCAGGGGAGACTATGGCTACACCTTC. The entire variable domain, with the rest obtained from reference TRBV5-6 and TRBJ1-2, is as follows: DAGVTQSPTHLIKTRGQQVTLRCSPKSGHDTVSWYQQALGQGPQFIFQYYEEEERQRGNFPDRFSGHQFPNYSSELNVNALLLGDSALYLCASSSPGIRGDYGYTFGSGTRLTVV.

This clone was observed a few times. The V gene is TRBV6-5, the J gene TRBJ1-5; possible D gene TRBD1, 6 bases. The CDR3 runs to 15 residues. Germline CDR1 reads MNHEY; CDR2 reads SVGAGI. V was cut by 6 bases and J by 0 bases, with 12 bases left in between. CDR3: CASSRLQGSNQPQHF. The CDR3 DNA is TGTGCCAGCAGCCGTTTACAGGGTAGCAATCAGCCCCAGCATTTT.